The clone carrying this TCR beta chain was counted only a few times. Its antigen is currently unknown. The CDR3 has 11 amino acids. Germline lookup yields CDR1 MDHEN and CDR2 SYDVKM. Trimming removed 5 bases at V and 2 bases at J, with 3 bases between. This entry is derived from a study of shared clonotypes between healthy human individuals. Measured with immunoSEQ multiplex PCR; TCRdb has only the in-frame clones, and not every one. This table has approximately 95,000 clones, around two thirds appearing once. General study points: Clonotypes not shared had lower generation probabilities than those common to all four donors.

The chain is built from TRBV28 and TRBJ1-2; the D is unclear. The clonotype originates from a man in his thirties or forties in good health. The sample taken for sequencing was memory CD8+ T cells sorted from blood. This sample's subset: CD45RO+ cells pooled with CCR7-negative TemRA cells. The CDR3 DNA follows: TGTGCCAGCAGTGTCAACTATGGCTACACCTTC. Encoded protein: CASSVNYGYTF.